The 4 T cell receptor beta chains presented below share a single source sample, sequenced in a study of blood T cells in healthy people across ages. The authors ran a second PCR of roughly 7 to 11 cycles using a sample-barcoded 5' primer and a J-beta primer mix. MiXCR, applied by TCRdb to the 5' RACE reads, yields one record per CDR3 protein. The repertoire holds over 1,500,000 distinct CDR3 sequences, with 49% as singletons. The sequenced material came from blood. The receptor set was obtained from a woman in her forties in good health.

This chain links TRBV20-1 with TRBJ2-4, with no clear D. Germline CDR1 is DFQATT and CDR2 is SNEGSKA (reference sequence). The CDR3 spans 14 residues. The V end was cut by 3 bases, the J end by 0 bases, with 9 bases between. CDR3 nucleotide sequence: TGCAGTGCTAGTTCGGGTTTAGCCAAAAACATTCAGTACTTC. This codes for CSASSGLAKNIQYF.

This clonotype was counted between two and nine times. A much more abundant neighbour one base away suggests this may be a read error. V gene TRBV7-2 combines with J gene TRBJ2-1, with no clear D. Judging by the DNA end, TRBJ2-7 fits better; the J call may be wrong. CDR1 and CDR2 (germline): SGHTA, FQGNSA. This CDR3 is built from 15 residues. CDR3 sequence (DNA): TGTGCCAGCAGCTTGCGGACGGCCTCCTACAATGAGCAGTACTTC. This gives the protein CASSLRTASYNEQYF.

This clonotype was detected a few times. This chain connects TRBV20-1 to TRBJ2-4; TRBD2 matches at 8 bases. The DNA end is a closer match to TRBJ2-7, so the J assignment may be wrong. The CDR3 sequence is 12 residues long. Germline V gene lookup returns CDR1 DFQATT and CDR2 SNEGSKA (reference sequence). The CDR3 DNA follows: TGCAGTGCTAGGGGACTAGGAGGCGAGCAGTACTTC. Encoded protein: CSARGLGGEQYF.

V gene TRBV6-2 or TRBV6-3 combines with J gene TRBJ2-3, with 8 bases identical to TRBD2. The CDR3 is 15 amino acids. After removal of 1 base from V and 3 bases from J, the junction contained 3 bases not matched to a gene. The germline V gene encodes CDR1 MNHEY and CDR2 SVGEGT. CDR3 nucleotides: TGTGCCAGCAGTTACTGGGCTAGCGGGACAGATACGCAGTATTTT. As protein: CASSYWASGTDTQYF.